The subject of this entry is one T cell receptor (beta chain). Its specificity is unknown. The same CDR3 can be traced to other DNA sequences in this sample. Positive CCR7 selection of CD45RO-negative cells yielded the naive CD8 cells, and terminally differentiated effector memory CD45RA+ cells were excluded. Sorted subsets were amplified in replicate PCRs using around 220 ng DNA, roughly 30,000 T cell genomes. TCRdb keeps only in-frame clones here, not all; method: immunoSEQ multiplex PCR. There are 550,000 to 750,000 clones in the sample; less than 97% occur only once, and roughly 0.1% lies in the top ten. V lost 4 bases, J lost 5 bases, and 7 bases lay in between. CDR3 size: 12 residues. The germline V gene encodes CDR1 MNHEY and CDR2 SMNVEV (reference sequence). The data belong to a study of shared clonotypes between healthy human individuals. Study context: CD4 naive and memory got three plates each, CD8 naive two, CD8 memory one. Study-level results: It was the non-shared clonotypes that had lower generation probabilities than clonotypes shared by all four donors.

The sequence came from a woman aged 25-40 years in good health. Sequencing was carried out using naive CD8+ T cells sorted from blood. The V and J genes are TRBV27 and TRBJ2-3; possibly TRBD2 for D (5 bases). This chain's CDR3 is CASSSRGDTQYF. CDR3 nucleotides: TGTGCCAGCAGTTCCCGGGGAGATACGCAGTATTTT.